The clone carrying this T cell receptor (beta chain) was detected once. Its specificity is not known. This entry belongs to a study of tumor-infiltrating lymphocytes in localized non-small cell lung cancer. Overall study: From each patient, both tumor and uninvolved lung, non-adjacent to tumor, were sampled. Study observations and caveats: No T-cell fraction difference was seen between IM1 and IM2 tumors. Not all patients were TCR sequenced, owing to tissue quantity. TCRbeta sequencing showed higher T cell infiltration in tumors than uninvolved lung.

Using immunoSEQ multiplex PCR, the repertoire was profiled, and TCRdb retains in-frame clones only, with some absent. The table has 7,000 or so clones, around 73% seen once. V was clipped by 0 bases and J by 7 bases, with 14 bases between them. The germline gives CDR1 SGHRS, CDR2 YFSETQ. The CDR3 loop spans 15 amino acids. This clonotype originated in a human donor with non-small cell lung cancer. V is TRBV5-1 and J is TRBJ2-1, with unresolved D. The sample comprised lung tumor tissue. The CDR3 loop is CASSLGARTLNEQFF. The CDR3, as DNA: TGCGCCAGCAGCTTGGGGGCTAGAACTCTGAATGAGCAGTTCTTC.